This passage covers 19 T cell receptor beta chains from one sample sequenced in a study of T cell changes during pregnancy in multiple sclerosis. Sequencing used immunoSEQ multiplex PCR; TCRdb keeps in-frame clones, though not all of them. Of approximately 20,000 clones listed, about 90% were seen once; the top ten hold roughly 5%. Sequenced material: CD8+ T cells from peripheral blood mononuclear cells, taken after pregnancy. Every receptor here comes from a female donor in good health, enrolled as a control in a pregnancy study.

The V and J genes are TRBV19 and TRBJ1-1, with D possibly TRBD1 on 5 matching bases. The germline CDR1 and CDR2 sequences are LNHDA and SQIVND (reference sequence). The V end lost 5 bases, the J end lost 4 bases, and 17 bases lay between the germline ends. The CDR3 totals 15 residues. DNA of the CDR3: TGTGCCAGTAGTCCCCCTGTTGGGGGGGGCACTGAAGCTTTCTTT. Translating gives CASSPPVGGGTEAFF.

The rearrangement uses TRBV30 and TRBJ2-5, with D possibly matching TRBD1 (6 bases). Germline loops: CDR1 GTSNPN, CDR2 SVGIG (reference sequence). The CDR3 is 15 amino acids. Trimming shortened V by 1 base and J by 2 bases, and 14 bases separated the two germline ends. The CDR3 sequence is CAWSAGQRRQETQYF. Here the CDR3 DNA reads TGTGCCTGGAGTGCCGGACAGAGAAGACAAGAGACCCAGTACTTC.

V is TRBV6-5 and J is TRBJ2-7; TRBD1 agrees at 9 bases. From germline, CDR1 is MNHEY and CDR2 SVGAGI. The CDR3 loop spans 15 amino acids. The V gene end was trimmed by 7 bases and the J gene end by 2 bases; junction bases not matched to a gene: 9. CDR3 nucleotide sequence: TGTGCCAGCATCCCGCGGGACAGGGATACCTACGAGCAGTACTTC. It yields the protein CASIPRDRDTYEQYF.

This clone was seen just once. The rearrangement joins TRBV30 to TRBJ2-1; TRBD2 might be the D (7 bases). V shed 3 bases and J shed 4 bases, with 10 bases lying between them. The CDR3 runs to 13 residues. Germline V CDR1 and CDR2: GTSNPN, SVGIG (reference sequence). CDR3 nucleotides: TGTGCCTGGAGCGGGGGGCTTTACAATGAGCAGTTCTTC. Residues: CAWSGGLYNEQFF.

CDR3 protein: CASSGTVATTEAFF. CDR3 in DNA: TGTGCCAGCAGCGGGACAGTCGCGACGACTGAAGCTTTCTTT. V is TRBV5-6 and J is TRBJ1-1; TRBD1 matches 7 bases. Germline values: CDR1 SGHDT, CDR2 YYEEEE. Trimming took 4 bases from V and 5 from J; bases not matched to a gene: 8. The CDR3 loop spans 14 amino acids.

The V call is TRBV7-9, the J call TRBJ1-1, with TRBD1 as a possible D gene (6 bases). The V and J ends lost 8 bases and 0 bases respectively, with 13 bases between them. The germline V gene encodes CDR1 SEHNR and CDR2 FQNEAQ (reference sequence). The CDR3 spans 14 residues. Here the CDR3 DNA reads TGTGCCAGCCTCATTACAGGGCTGAACACTGAAGCTTTCTTT. It is translated as CASLITGLNTEAFF.

V and J are TRBV7-3 and TRBJ2-7, with 10 bases lining up with TRBD1. The CDR3 length is 13 residues. Germline V gene sequence: CDR1 SGHTA, CDR2 FQGTGA. After removal of 2 bases from V and 9 bases from J, the junction contained 4 bases not matched to a gene. Here the CDR3 reads CASSLGTGDWQYF. The CDR3 DNA is TGTGCCAGCAGCTTAGGGACAGGGGATTGGCAGTACTTC.

V and J are TRBV7-9 and TRBJ2-3, with D tentatively TRBD2 (6 bases). Per germline, CDR1 SEHNR and CDR2 FQNEAQ (reference sequence). The CDR3 loop spans 15 amino acids. V was clipped by 11 bases and J by 2 bases, with 20 bases between them. The CDR3 reads CAAWRGTTHTDTQYF. The CDR3 nucleotides read TGTGCCGCGTGGCGGGGTACGACCCACACAGATACGCAGTATTTT.

This chain uses TRBV4-1 with TRBJ1-1; D possibly corresponds to TRBD1 (6 bases). V lost 1 base and J 9 bases, leaving 9 bases between the germline ends. This CDR3 region has 12 residues. The germline CDR1 and CDR2 sequences are MGHRA and YSYEKL. CDR3 nucleotides: TGCGCCAGCAGCCAAGGAACAGGGAAAGCTTTCTTT. Protein: CASSQGTGKAFF.

This clone was seen once. The J gene is TRBJ2-7, the V gene TRBV18; 10 nucleotides line up with TRBD1. The CDR3 is 20 residues long. The J segment lost 3 bases and the V segment lost 6 bases, leaving 23 bases of the junction unmatched. Germline CDR1 KGHSH, CDR2 LQKENI. In nucleotides, the CDR3 is TGTGCCAGCTCCCACTATTATCCAGTTGACTTTAGGACAGGGGGCTACGAGCAGTACTTC. This gives the protein CASSHYYPVDFRTGGYEQYF.

V is TRBV5-1 and J is TRBJ1-2, with 8 nucleotides matching TRBD1. CDR3 length equals 16 residues. Germline V lookup: CDR1 SGHRS, CDR2 YFSETQ. The V and J ends lost 5 bases and 0 bases, in that order; junction bases with no gene match: 9. The CDR3 spells CASSSQGADSNYGYTF. The CDR3 region has the DNA TGCGCCAGCAGTTCTCAGGGGGCTGACTCTAACTATGGCTACACCTTC.

The rearrangement uses TRBV11-3 and TRBJ2-1; possible D gene TRBD1, 6 bases. Germline CDR1 is SGHNT and CDR2 is YENEEA. The CDR3 extends over 15 amino acids. Trimming removed 0 bases at V and 4 bases at J, with 10 bases between. The CDR3 reads CASSLETGQYNEQFF. CDR3 nucleotides: TGTGCCAGCAGCTTAGAGACAGGACAGTACAATGAGCAGTTCTTC. The full variable domain, rest sourced from reference TRBV11-3 and TRBJ2-1, is EAGVVQSPRYKIIEKKQPVAFWCNPISGHNTLYWYLQNLGQGPELLIRYENEEAVDDSQLPKDRFSAERLKGVDSTLKIQPAELGDSAVYLCASSLETGQYNEQFFGPGTRLTVL.

This chain joins TRBV4-1 and TRBJ2-6, with D possibly TRBD2 on 6 matching bases. CDR3 length: 18 residues. Germline V lookup: CDR1 MGHRA, CDR2 YSYEKL. V was clipped by 4 bases and J by 2 bases, with 18 bases between them. The CDR3 region has the DNA TGCGCCAGCAGCCGCCAAGAGTTGGAGCGGGCTGGGGCCAACGTCCTGACTTTC. This translates into CASSRQELERAGANVLTF.

The chain recombines TRBV14 with TRBJ2-1; D may be TRBD1 (5 bases). Germline CDR1 is SGHDN and CDR2 is FVKESK. The CDR3 covers 15 residues. V was clipped by 0 bases and J by 4 bases, with 10 bases between them. The CDR3 region is CASSQDRVTYNEQFF. As DNA, the CDR3 is TGTGCCAGCAGCCAAGACAGGGTAACGTACAATGAGCAGTTCTTC.

V usage is TRBV5-8 and J usage is TRBJ2-5, with 11 bases identical to TRBD2. The CDR3 is 16 residues long. Germline lookup yields CDR1 SGHTS and CDR2 YDEGEE. The ends lost 3 bases at V and 3 bases at J; junction bases unmatched: 7. The CDR3 DNA follows: TGTGCCAGCAGCTCTGGACTAGCGGGCAATGAAGAGACCCAGTACTTC. It encodes CASSSGLAGNEETQYF.

This chain connects TRBV4-1 to TRBJ1-4, with D possibly being TRBD1 (5 bases). Germline values: CDR1 MGHRA, CDR2 YSYEKL. Trimming cost V 1 base and J 6 bases, with 12 bases left between them. This CDR3 spans 15 amino acids. The CDR3 DNA reads TGCGCCAGCAGCCAAGGAGTCGGCAGGGATGAAAAACTGTTTTTT. This gives the protein CASSQGVGRDEKLFF.

The genes are TRBV9 and TRBJ2-5, with 8 positions matching TRBD1. Germline V gives CDR1 SGDLS, CDR2 YYNGEE. V gave up 0 bases and J gave up 5 bases; unmatched junction bases: 3. The CDR3 has 14 residues. This CDR3 is CASSVGTGPETQYF. DNA for the CDR3: TGTGCCAGCAGCGTAGGGACAGGGCCGGAGACCCAGTACTTC.

The chain links TRBV2 to TRBJ1-2; 9 nucleotides line up with TRBD1. The germline gives CDR1 SNHLY, CDR2 FYNNEI. The junction had 7 bases not matched to a gene; V was cut back by 9 bases and J by 5 bases. The CDR3 is 13 amino acids. In nucleotides, the CDR3 is TGTGCCAGGGTAACAGGGGGCGATTATGGCTACACCTTC. Amino acids: CARVTGGDYGYTF.

The V and J genes are TRBV21-1 and TRBJ1-6; the table's D call, TRBD1, was not checked against the DNA. TRBV21-1 is a pseudogene segment. The CDR3 loop spans 15 amino acids. The CDR3 DNA sequence: TGTGCCAGCAGCAACGGACAGGGAGGTAATTCACCCCTCCACTTT. Translated: CASSNGQGGNSPLHF.